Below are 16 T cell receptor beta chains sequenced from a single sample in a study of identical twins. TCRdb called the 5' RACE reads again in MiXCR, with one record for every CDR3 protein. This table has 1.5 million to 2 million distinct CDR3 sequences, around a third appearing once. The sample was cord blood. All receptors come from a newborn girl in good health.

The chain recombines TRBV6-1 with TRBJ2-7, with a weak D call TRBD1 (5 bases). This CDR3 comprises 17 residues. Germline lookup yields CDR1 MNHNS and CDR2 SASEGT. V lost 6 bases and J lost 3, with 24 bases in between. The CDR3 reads CASSPNGQGRFSYEQYF. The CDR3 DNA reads TGTGCCAGCAGCCCCAATGGTCAGGGTCGGTTCAGCTACGAGCAGTACTTC.

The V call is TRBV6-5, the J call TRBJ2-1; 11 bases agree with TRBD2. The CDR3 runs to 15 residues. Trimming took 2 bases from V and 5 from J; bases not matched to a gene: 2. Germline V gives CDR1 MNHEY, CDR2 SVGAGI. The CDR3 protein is CASSYLLAGDNEQFF. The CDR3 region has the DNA TGTGCCAGCAGTTACCTACTAGCGGGAGACAATGAGCAGTTCTTC.

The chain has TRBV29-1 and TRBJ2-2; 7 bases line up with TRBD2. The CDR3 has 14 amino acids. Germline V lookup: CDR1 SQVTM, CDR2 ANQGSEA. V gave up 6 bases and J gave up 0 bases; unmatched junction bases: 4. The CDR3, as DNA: TGCAGCGTCCACAGCGGGGCGAACACCGGGGAGCTGTTTTTT. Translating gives CSVHSGANTGELFF.

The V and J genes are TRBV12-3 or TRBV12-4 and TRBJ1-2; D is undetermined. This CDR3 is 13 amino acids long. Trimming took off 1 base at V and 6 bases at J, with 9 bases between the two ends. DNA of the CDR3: TGTGCCAGCAGTTTAGGCGAGAGAGATGGCTACACCTTC. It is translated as CASSLGERDGYTF.

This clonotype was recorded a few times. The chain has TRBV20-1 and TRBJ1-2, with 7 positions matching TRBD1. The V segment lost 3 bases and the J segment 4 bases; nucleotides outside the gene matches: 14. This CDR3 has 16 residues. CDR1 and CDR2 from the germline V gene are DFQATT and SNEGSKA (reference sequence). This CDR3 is CSASRPGSGGGYGYTF. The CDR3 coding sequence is TGCAGTGCTAGTCGCCCCGGCTCAGGGGGGGGCTATGGCTACACCTTC.

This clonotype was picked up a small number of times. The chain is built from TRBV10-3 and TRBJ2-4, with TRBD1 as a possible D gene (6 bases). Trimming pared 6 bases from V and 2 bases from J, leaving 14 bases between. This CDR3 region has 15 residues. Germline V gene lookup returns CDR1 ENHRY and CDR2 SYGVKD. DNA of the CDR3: TGTGCCATCAGCGTAATACAGGGCCCCAAAAACATTCAGTACTTC. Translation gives CAISVIQGPKNIQYF.

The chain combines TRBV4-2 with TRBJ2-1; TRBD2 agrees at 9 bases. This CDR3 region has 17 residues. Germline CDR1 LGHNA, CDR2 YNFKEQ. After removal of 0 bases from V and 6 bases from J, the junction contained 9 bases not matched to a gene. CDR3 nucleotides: TGTGCCAGCAGCCAAGATTCCTCGTTGCGGGAGGGCAATGAGCAGTTCTTC. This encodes CASSQDSSLREGNEQFF.

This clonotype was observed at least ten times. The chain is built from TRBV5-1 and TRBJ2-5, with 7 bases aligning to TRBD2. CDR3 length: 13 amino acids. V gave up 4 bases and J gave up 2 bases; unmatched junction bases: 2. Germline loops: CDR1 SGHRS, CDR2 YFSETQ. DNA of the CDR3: TGCGCCAGCAGCCGGACTAGGCAAGAGACCCAGTACTTC. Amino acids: CASSRTRQETQYF.

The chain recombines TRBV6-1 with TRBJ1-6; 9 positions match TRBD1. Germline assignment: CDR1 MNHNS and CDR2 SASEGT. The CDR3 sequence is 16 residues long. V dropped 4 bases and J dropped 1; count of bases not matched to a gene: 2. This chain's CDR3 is CASSAGQGSYNSPLHF. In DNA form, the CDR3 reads TGTGCCAGCAGTGCCGGACAGGGGTCCTATAATTCACCCCTCCACTTT.

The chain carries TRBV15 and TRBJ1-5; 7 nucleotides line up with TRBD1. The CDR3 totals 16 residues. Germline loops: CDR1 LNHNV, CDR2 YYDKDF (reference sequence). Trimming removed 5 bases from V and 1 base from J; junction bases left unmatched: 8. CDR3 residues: CATSVRWDSSNQPQHF. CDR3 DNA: TGTGCCACCAGCGTCCGTTGGGACAGCAGCAATCAGCCCCAGCATTTT.

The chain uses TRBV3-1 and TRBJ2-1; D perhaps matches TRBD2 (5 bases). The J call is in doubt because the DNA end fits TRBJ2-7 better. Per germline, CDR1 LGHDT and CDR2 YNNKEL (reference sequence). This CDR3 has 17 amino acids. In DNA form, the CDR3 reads TGTGCCAGCAGCGCGACTACCGGCCCCAGCTCCTACAATGAGCAGTACTTC. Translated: CASSATTGPSSYNEQYF.

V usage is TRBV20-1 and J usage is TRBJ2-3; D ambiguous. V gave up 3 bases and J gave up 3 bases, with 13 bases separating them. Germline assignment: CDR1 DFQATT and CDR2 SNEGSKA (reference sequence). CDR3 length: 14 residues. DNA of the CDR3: TGCAGTGCTAGGCCCTCCTGGGGAACAGATACGCAGTATTTT. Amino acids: CSARPSWGTDTQYF.

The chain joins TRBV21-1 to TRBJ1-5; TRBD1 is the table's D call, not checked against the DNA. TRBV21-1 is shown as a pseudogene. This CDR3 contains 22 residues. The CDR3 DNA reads TGTGCCAGCCCAAGTGTCCCCCCCCCCTTTTTCGCTTGGACAGGGAAAAGTCAGCCCCAGCATTTT. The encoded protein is CASPSVPPPFFAWTGKSQPQHF.

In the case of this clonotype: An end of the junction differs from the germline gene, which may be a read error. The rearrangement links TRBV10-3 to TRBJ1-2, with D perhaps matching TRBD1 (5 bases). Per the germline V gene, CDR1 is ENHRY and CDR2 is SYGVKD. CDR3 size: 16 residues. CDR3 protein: CAIRNLTARPTYGHTF. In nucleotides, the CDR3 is TGTGCCATCAGGAACCTGACAGCGAGGCCGACCTATGGCCACACCTTC.

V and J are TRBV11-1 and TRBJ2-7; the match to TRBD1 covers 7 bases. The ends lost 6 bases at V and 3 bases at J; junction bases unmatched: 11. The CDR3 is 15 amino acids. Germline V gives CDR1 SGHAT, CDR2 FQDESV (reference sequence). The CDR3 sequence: CASSSVDRVNYEQYF. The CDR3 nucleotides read TGTGCCAGCAGTAGCGTTGACAGGGTAAACTACGAGCAGTACTTC.

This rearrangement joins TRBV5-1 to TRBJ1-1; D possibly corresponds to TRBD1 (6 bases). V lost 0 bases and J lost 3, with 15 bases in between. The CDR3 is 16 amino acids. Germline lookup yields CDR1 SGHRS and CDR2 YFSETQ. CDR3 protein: CASSLGGGGRDTEAFF. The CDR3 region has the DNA TGCGCCAGCAGCTTGGGAGGGGGGGGGCGCGACACTGAAGCTTTCTTT.